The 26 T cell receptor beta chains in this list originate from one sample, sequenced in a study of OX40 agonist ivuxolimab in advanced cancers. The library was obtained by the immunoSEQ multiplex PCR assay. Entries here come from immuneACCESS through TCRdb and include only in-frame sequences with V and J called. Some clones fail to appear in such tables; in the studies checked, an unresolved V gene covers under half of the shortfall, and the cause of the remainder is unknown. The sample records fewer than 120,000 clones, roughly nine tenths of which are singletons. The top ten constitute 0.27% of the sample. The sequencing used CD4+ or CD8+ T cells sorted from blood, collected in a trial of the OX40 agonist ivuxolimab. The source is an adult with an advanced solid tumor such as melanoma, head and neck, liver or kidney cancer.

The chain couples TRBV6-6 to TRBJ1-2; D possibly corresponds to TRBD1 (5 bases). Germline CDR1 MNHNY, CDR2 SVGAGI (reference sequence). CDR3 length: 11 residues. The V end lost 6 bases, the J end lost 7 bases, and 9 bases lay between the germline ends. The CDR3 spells CASRGLAGYTF. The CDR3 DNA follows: TGTGCCAGCAGGGGGCTGGCTGGCTACACCTTC.

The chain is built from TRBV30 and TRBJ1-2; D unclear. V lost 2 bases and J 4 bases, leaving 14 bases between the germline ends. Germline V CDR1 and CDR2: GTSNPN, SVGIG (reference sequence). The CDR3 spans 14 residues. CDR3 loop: CAWSYIGLSYGYTF. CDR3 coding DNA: TGTGCCTGGAGTTATATTGGCCTTTCCTATGGCTACACCTTC.

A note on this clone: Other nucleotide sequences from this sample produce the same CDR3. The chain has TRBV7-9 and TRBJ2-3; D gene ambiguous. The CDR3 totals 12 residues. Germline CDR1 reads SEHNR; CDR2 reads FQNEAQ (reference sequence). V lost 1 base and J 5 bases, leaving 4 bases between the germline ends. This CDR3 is CASSLVGDTQYF. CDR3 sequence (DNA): TGTGCCAGCAGCTTAGTCGGAGATACGCAGTATTTT.

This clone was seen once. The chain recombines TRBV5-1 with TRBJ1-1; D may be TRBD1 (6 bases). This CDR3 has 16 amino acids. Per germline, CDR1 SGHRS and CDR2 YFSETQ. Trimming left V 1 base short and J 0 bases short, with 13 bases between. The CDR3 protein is CASSLWTASMNTEAFF. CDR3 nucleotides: TGCGCCAGCAGCTTGTGGACAGCGTCTATGAACACTGAAGCTTTCTTT.

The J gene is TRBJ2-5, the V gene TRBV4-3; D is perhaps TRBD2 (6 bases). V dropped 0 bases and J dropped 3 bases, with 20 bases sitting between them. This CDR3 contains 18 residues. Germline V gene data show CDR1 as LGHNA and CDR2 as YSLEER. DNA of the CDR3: TGCGCCAGCAGCCAAGAGGAGGGAAAGCCCTCCCGTGAAGAGACCCAGTACTTC. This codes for CASSQEEGKPSREETQYF.

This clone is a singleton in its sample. CDR3 sequence: CASSGGLAGDEQYF. The CDR3, as DNA: TGTGCCAGCAGCGGGGGACTAGCGGGAGACGAGCAGTACTTC. This rearrangement joins TRBV6-5 to TRBJ2-7; 14 bases map to TRBD2. With V trimmed by 6 bases and J by 5 bases, 3 bases remained unmatched. The CDR3 has 14 amino acids. Germline V gene lookup returns CDR1 MNHEY and CDR2 SVGAGI.

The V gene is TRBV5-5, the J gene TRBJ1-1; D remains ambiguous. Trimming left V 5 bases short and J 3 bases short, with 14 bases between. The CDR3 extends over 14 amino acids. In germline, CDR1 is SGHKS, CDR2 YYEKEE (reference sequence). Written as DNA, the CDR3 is TGTGCCAGCAGGGGAAAGGGTGTGGACACTGAAGCTTTCTTT. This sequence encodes CASRGKGVDTEAFF.

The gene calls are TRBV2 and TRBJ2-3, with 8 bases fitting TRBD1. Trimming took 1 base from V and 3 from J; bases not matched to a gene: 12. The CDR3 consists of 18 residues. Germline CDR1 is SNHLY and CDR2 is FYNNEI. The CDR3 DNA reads TGTGCCAGCAGTGAAGAGAGTGAGAACAGGGGGAATACAGATACGCAGTATTTT. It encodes CASSEESENRGNTDTQYF.

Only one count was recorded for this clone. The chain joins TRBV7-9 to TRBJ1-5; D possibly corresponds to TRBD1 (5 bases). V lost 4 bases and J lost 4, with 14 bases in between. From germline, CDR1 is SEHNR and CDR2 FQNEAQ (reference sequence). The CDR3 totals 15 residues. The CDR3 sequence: CASSSGLYVNQPQHF. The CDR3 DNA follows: TGTGCCAGCAGCTCGGGACTCTATGTAAATCAGCCCCAGCATTTT.

The CDR3 protein is CASSVGGRDGEQYF. CDR3 sequence (DNA): TGTGCCAGCAGCGTAGGGGGACGAGATGGGGAGCAGTACTTC. V is TRBV9 and J is TRBJ2-7, with D perhaps given as TRBD1 or TRBD2 (5 bases each). The CDR3 contains 14 residues. Germline V gives CDR1 SGDLS, CDR2 YYNGEE. V was clipped by 0 bases and J by 7 bases, with 14 bases between them.

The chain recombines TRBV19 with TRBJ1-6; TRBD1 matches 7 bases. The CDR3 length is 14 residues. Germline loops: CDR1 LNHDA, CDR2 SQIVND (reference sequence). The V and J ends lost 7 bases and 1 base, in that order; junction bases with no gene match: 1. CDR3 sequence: CASKQGSYNSPLHF. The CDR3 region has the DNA TGTGCCAGTAAACAGGGGTCCTATAATTCACCCCTCCACTTT. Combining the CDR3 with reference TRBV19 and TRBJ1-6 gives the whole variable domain DGGITQSPKYLFRKEGQNVTLSCEQNLNHDAMYWYRQDPGQGLRLIYYSQIVNDFQKGDIAEGYSVSREKKESFPLTVTSAQKNPTAFYLCASKQGSYNSPLHFGNGTRLTVT.

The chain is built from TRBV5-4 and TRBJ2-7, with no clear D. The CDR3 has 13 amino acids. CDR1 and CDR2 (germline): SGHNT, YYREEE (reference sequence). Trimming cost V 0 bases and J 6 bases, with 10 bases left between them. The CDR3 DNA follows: TGTGCCAGCAGCTTGGTCACTCGGCGCGAGCAGTACTTC. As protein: CASSLVTRREQYF.

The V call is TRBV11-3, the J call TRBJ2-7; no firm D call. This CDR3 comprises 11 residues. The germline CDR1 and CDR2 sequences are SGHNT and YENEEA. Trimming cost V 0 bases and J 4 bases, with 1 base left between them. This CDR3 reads CASSLEYEQYF. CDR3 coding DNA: TGTGCCAGCAGCTTAGAGTACGAGCAGTACTTC. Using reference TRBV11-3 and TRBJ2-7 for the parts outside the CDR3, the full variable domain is EAGVVQSPRYKIIEKKQPVAFWCNPISGHNTLYWYLQNLGQGPELLIRYENEEAVDDSQLPKDRFSAERLKGVDSTLKIQPAELGDSAVYLCASSLEYEQYFGPGTRLTVT.

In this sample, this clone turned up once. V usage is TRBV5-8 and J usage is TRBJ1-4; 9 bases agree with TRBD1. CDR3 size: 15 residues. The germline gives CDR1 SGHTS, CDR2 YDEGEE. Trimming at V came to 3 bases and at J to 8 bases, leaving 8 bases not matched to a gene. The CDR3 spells CASSSLQGAREKLFF. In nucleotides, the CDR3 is TGTGCCAGCAGCTCGTTACAGGGGGCTCGGGAAAAACTGTTTTTT.

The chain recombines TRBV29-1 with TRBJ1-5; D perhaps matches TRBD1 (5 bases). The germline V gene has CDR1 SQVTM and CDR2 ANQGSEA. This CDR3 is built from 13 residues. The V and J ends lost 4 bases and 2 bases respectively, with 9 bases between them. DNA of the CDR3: TGCAGCGTTGCAGGGTCAGGCAATCAGCCCCAGCATTTT. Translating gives CSVAGSGNQPQHF. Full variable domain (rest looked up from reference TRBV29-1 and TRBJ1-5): SAVISQKPSRDICQRGTSLTIQCQVDSQVTMMFWYRQQPGQSLTLIATANQGSEATYESGFVIDKFPISRPNLTFSTLTVSNMSPEDSSIYLCSVAGSGNQPQHFGDGTRLSIL.

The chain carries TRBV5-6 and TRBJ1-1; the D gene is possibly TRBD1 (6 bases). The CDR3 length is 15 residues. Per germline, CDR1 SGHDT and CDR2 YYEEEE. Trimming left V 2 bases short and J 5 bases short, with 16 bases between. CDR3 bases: TGTGCCAGCAGCTTCTTTTTCGGGGGCAGGACTGAAGCTTTCTTT. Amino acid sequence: CASSFFFGGRTEAFF. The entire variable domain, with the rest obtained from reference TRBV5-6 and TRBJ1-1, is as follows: DAGVTQSPTHLIKTRGQQVTLRCSPKSGHDTVSWYQQALGQGPQFIFQYYEEEERQRGNFPDRFSGHQFPNYSSELNVNALLLGDSALYLCASSFFFGGRTEAFFGQGTRLTVV.

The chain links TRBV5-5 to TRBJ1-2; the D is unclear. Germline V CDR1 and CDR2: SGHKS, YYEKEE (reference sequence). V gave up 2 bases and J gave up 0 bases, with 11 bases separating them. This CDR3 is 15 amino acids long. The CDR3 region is CASSFSPAANYGYTF. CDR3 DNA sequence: TGTGCCAGCAGCTTCTCCCCAGCGGCTAACTATGGCTACACCTTC.

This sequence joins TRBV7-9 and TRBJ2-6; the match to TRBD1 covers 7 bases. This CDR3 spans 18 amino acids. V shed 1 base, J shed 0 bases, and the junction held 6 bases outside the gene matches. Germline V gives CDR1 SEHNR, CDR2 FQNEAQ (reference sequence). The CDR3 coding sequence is TGTGCCAGCAGCTTAGGGGGGACAGCCTTCTCTGGGGCCAACGTCCTGACTTTC. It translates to CASSLGGTAFSGANVLTF. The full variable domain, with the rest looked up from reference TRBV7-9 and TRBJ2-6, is DTGVSQNPRHKITKRGQNVTFRCDPISEHNRLYWYRQTLGQGPEFLTYFQNEAQLEKSRLLSDRFSAERPKGSFSTLEIQRTEQGDSAMYLCASSLGGTAFSGANVLTFGAGSRLTVL.

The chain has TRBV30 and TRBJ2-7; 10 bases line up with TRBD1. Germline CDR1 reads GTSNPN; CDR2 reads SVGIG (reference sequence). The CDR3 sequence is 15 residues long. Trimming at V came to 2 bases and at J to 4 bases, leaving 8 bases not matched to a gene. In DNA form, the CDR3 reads TGTGCCTGGAGTTCCCCCGGGACAGGGGTATACGAGCAGTACTTC. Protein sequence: CAWSSPGTGVYEQYF.

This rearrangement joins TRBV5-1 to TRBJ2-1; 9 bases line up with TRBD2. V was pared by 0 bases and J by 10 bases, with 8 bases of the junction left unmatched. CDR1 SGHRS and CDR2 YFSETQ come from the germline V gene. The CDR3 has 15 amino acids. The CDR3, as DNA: TGCGCCAGCAGCTTGGAAAGCGGGGGGATTTTAGAGCAGTTCTTC. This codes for CASSLESGGILEQFF. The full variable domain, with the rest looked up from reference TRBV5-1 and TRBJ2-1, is KAGVTQTPRYLIKTRGQQVTLSCSPISGHRSVSWYQQTPGQGLQFLFEYFSETQRNKGNFPGRFSGRQFSNSRSEMNVSTLELGDSALYLCASSLESGGILEQFFGPGTRLTVL.

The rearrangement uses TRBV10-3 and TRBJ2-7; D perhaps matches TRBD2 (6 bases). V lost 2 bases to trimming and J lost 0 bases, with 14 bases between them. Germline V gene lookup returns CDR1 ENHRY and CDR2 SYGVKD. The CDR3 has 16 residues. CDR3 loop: CAISEPGVGSSYEQYF. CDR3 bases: TGTGCCATCAGTGAGCCGGGGGTCGGGAGCTCCTACGAGCAGTACTTC.

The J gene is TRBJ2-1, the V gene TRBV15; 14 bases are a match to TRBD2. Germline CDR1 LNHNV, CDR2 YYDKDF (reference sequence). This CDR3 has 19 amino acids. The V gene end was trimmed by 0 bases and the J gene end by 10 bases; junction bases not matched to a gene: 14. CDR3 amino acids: CATSRDMCQTSGGACEQFF. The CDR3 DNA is TGTGCCACCAGCAGAGATATGTGCCAGACTAGCGGGGGGGCGTGCGAGCAGTTCTTC.

CDR3 coding DNA: TGTGCCAGCAGTGTAACGACGGGGGGGAACATTCAGTACTTC. The encoded protein is CASSVTTGGNIQYF. The genes are TRBV2 and TRBJ2-4; TRBD2 agrees at 8 bases. Germline CDR1 is SNHLY and CDR2 is FYNNEI. The junction had 6 bases not matched to a gene; V was cut back by 4 bases and J by 7 bases. This CDR3 comprises 14 residues.

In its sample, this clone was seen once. The CDR3 nucleotides read TGCGCCAGCAGCTTGGGGACAGTTTCCTCAACTAATGAAAAACTGTTTTTT. Its protein product is CASSLGTVSSTNEKLFF. The rearrangement links TRBV5-1 to TRBJ1-4; D might be TRBD1 (6 bases). V lost 0 bases and J 0 bases, leaving 12 bases between the germline ends. The germline V gene has CDR1 SGHRS and CDR2 YFSETQ. The CDR3 has 17 residues.

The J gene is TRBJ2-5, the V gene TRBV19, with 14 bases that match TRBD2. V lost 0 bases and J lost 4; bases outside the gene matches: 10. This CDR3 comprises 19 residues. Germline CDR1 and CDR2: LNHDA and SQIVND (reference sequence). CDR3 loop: CASSIEAGTSGSMRETQYF. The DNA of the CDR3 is TGTGCCAGTAGTATAGAAGCCGGGACTAGCGGGAGCATGAGAGAGACCCAGTACTTC. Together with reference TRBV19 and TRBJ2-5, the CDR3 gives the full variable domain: DGGITQSPKYLFRKEGQNVTLSCEQNLNHDAMYWYRQDPGQGLRLIYYSQIVNDFQKGDIAEGYSVSREKKESFPLTVTSAQKNPTAFYLCASSIEAGTSGSMRETQYFGPGTRLLVL.

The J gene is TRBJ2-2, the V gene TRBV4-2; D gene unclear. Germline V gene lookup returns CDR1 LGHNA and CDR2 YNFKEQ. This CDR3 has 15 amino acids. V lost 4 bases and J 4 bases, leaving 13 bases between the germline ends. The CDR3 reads CASSRMVAATGELFF. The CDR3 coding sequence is TGTGCCAGCAGCCGGATGGTGGCAGCCACCGGGGAGCTGTTTTTT.